This TCR beta chain was retrieved from a study of blood T cells in healthy people across ages. Study outcomes and limitations: In older individuals, TCR beta diversity per million T cells was lower, falling roughly linearly with age.

A remark on this clonotype: Its antigen is currently unknown.

A second PCR of about 7 to 12 cycles used a sample-barcoded 5' primer and a J-beta primer mix. The template-switch adaptor was a 5' adaptor with 12 random nucleotides. It tagged each cDNA molecule. TCRdb passed the 5' RACE reads through MiXCR, listing each CDR3 protein once. The top ten hold roughly 3.7% of the sample, which has roughly 1.5 million distinct CDR3 sequences, 35% to 45% seen once. This clonotype was sampled from a woman in her late teens or twenties in good health. The specimen was blood.

The CDR3 DNA sequence: TGTGCCAGCAGCTTAGATGACAGATTCGAAGCTTTCTTT. Protein: CASSLDDRFEAFF. The chain is built from TRBV7-6 and TRBJ1-1, with D perhaps TRBD1 (5 bases). Trimming took off 1 base at V and 8 bases at J, with 11 bases between the two ends. Per the germline V gene, CDR1 is SGHVS and CDR2 is FNYEAQ. This CDR3 is built from 13 residues.